The sequence of this TCR beta chain was determined in a study of tissue T cells after allogeneic stem cell transplantation. General study points: Tissue-detected TCR repertoire was only partly captured by blood and spleen T cells. Sampling depth was limited, and the cohort was small and clinically varied.

This clone was seen a few times. Its antigen is currently unknown. Gene names denote mouse genes. The observed sequence ends 1 residue before the CDR3 terminus, with the missing tail filled in from the germline J gene. Clones were sequenced by immunoSEQ multiplex PCR, and TCRdb holds only the in-frame ones, with some missing. Of approximately 5,800 clones listed, roughly half are singletons. Time point given: mouse harvest day 7 after allogeneic transplant. The graft held 10^6 splenic CD5+ T cells and 10^7 T-cell-depleted bone marrow cells. The CDR3 consists of 15 residues. Per germline, CDR1 KGHTA and CDR2 FQNQQP.

This clonotype was sampled from a female BALB/c mouse given C57BL/6 T cells with graft-versus-host disease after an allogeneic hematopoietic cell transplant. V and J are TRBV23 and TRBJ1-5; whether TRBD1, the table's D call, matches the DNA was not checked. The sequenced sample consisted of gut tissue. CDR3 region: CSSSQSTNNNQAPLF. The CDR3 DNA, read in part, is TGCTCCAGCAGTCAATCGACAAATAACAACCAGGCTCCGCTT. Full variable domain (missing parts from reference TRBV23 and TRBJ1-5): DAAVTQKPRYLIKMKGQEAEMKCIPEKGHTAVFWYQQKQSKELKFLIYFQNQQPLDQIDMVKERFSAVCPSSSLCSLGIRTCEAEDSALYLCSSSQSTNNNQAPLFGEGTRLSVL.